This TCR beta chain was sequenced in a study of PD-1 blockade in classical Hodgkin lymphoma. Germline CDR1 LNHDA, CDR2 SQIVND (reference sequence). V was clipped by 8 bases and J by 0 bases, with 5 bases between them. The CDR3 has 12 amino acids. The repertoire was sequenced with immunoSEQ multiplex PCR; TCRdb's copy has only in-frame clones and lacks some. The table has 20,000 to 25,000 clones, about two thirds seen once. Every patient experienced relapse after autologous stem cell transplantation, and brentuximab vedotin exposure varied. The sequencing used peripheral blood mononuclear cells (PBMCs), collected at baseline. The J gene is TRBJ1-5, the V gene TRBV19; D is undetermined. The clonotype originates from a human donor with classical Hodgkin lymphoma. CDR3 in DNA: TGTGCCAGTGGGAATAGCAATCAGCCCCAGCATTTT. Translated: CASGNSNQPQHF.